One and the same sample provided the 18 T cell receptor beta chains below, sequenced in a study of T cells in Graves' hyperthyroidism and ophthalmopathy. TCR beta CDR3 regions were amplified from RNA transcripts. With the HTBI primer set, the TCR CDR3 went through a first round of RT-PCR. One entry per CDR3 protein, called by TCRdb with MiXCR from the multiplex PCR reads. The data contain over 550,000 distinct CDR3 sequences, approximately 16% of them singletons. The sequenced sample was blood. Source of these receptors: a woman aged 18-29 years with Graves' hyperthyroidism.

This clonotype was counted at least ten times. The J gene is TRBJ1-1, the V gene TRBV7-9, with D unclear. Trimming stripped 3 bases from V and 0 bases from J, with 11 bases between. CDR1 is SEHNR and CDR2 is FQNEAQ in the germline V gene (reference sequence). This CDR3 has 15 residues. The CDR3 region is CASSFAGLLNTEAFF. CDR3 nucleotide sequence: TGTGCCAGCAGCTTTGCGGGCCTATTGAACACTGAAGCTTTCTTT.

The rearrangement joins TRBV6-1 to TRBJ1-4; D call uncertain. CDR3 length: 13 residues. Trimming shortened V by 8 bases and J by 4 bases, and 11 bases separated the two germline ends. CDR1 is MNHNS, CDR2 SASEGT, per germline. CDR3 loop: CASWTPDNEKLFF. CDR3 in DNA: TGTGCCAGCTGGACGCCTGATAATGAAAAACTGTTTTTT.

This clonotype was recorded at least ten times. The chain couples TRBV28 to TRBJ1-1; unclear D gene. V was shortened by 10 bases and J by 0 bases, with 12 bases between the two germline ends. Germline CDR1 and CDR2: MDHEN and SYDVKM. This CDR3 has 13 amino acids. The CDR3 reads CATNKYMNTEAFF. For the CDR3, the DNA is TGTGCCACCAACAAATATATGAACACTGAAGCTTTCTTT.

The chain combines TRBV6-2 or TRBV6-3 with TRBJ1-5; D is possibly TRBD1 (6 bases). V was trimmed by 0 bases and J by 1 base, leaving 13 bases between them. Germline loops: CDR1 MNHEY, CDR2 SVGEGT. The CDR3 has 17 residues. The CDR3 DNA sequence: TGTGCCAGCAGTTACTCGCTGGGCAGGGGAAGCAATCAGCCCCAGCATTTT. Amino acids: CASSYSLGRGSNQPQHF.

Many counts were recorded for this clonotype. This chain connects TRBV28 to TRBJ1-5; the D gene is possibly TRBD1 (5 bases). The germline V gene has CDR1 MDHEN and CDR2 SYDVKM. Trimming removed 6 bases from V and 0 bases from J, with 12 bases in between. The CDR3 is 15 residues long. The CDR3 nucleotides read TGTGCCAGCAGCTTCTGGGGCGATAGCAATCAGCCCCAGCATTTT. It codes for CASSFWGDSNQPQHF.

A remark on this clonotype: This may stem from a read error, because a much larger clone lies one nucleotide away. J is TRBJ2-7 and V is TRBV29-1; 15 positions agree with TRBD2. The CDR3 has 13 amino acids. Germline lookup yields CDR1 SQVTM and CDR2 ANQGSEA. Unmatched junction bases numbered 4, after V lost 6 bases and J lost 7 bases. CDR3: CSVGTSGRLEQYF. In DNA, the CDR3 is TGCAGCGTGGGGACTAGCGGGAGGCTTGAGCAGTACTTC.

With respect to this clonotype: Since a much larger clone is just one base distant, this may be a read error. V is TRBV20-1 and J is TRBJ2-3; D gene unclear. Germline V CDR1 and CDR2: DFQATT, SNEGSKA (reference sequence). Trimming pared 5 bases from V and 4 bases from J, leaving 10 bases between. The CDR3 extends over 12 amino acids. CDR3: CSAPARADTQYF. The CDR3 DNA reads TGCAGTGCTCCCGCTCGTGCAGATACGCAGTATTTT.

The rearrangement uses TRBV4-1 and TRBJ2-1, with TRBD2 identical over 7 bases. Trimming removed 3 bases from V and 2 bases from J; junction bases left unmatched: 7. The CDR3 runs to 16 residues. CDR1 MGHRA and CDR2 YSYEKL come from the germline V gene. CDR3 amino acids: CASSHQEAGTYNEQFF. The DNA of the CDR3 is TGCGCCAGCAGCCATCAGGAAGCGGGGACCTACAATGAGCAGTTCTTC.

This clonotype was counted only a few times. The chain is built from TRBV9 and TRBJ1-2; D remains unclear. V was clipped by 0 bases and J by 4 bases, with 13 bases between them. The germline gives CDR1 SGDLS, CDR2 YYNGEE. The CDR3 consists of 15 residues. The CDR3: CASSVDALSTYGYTF. DNA for the CDR3: TGTGCCAGCAGCGTAGATGCCCTCAGTACCTATGGCTACACCTTC.

V usage is TRBV27 and J usage is TRBJ1-5; possible D gene TRBD1, 5 bases. Germline loops: CDR1 MNHEY, CDR2 SMNVEV (reference sequence). The CDR3 totals 14 residues. Trimming took 6 bases from V and 6 from J, leaving 15 bases between them. The CDR3 is CASRATGPLQPQHF. The CDR3 DNA follows: TGTGCCAGCAGAGCTACAGGTCCCCTTCAGCCCCAGCATTTT.

A note on this clonotype: This clone may be a read error of a much larger clone one base away. The gene calls are TRBV7-3 and TRBJ1-5; 10 bases match TRBD1. The CDR3 sequence is 19 residues long. Germline CDR1 and CDR2: SGHTA and FQGTGA. CDR3 coding DNA: TGTGCCAGCAGCCAAAAAGTCCCGGGACAGGGGAGGGGCAATCAGCCCCTGCATTTT. Translation: CASSQKVPGQGRGNQPLHF. The full variable domain, completed using reference TRBV7-3 and TRBJ1-5, is GAGVSQTPSNKVTEKGKYVELRCDPISGHTALYWYRQSLGQGPEFLIYFQGTGAADDSGLPNDRFFAVRPEGSVSTLKIQRTERGDSAVYLCASSQKVPGQGRGNQPLHFGDGTRLSIL.

The chain joins TRBV24-1 to TRBJ1-1; 7 bases line up with TRBD1. The germline V gene encodes CDR1 KGHDR and CDR2 SFDVKD. The V gene end was trimmed by 2 bases and the J gene end by 3 bases; junction bases not matched to a gene: 5. This CDR3 region has 15 residues. This chain's CDR3 is CATSDSGQSDTEAFF. CDR3 in DNA: TGTGCCACCAGTGATTCGGGACAGTCAGACACTGAAGCTTTCTTT.

A few counts support this clonotype. The J gene is TRBJ2-3, the V gene TRBV27; 10 bases line up with TRBD1. J was trimmed by 7 bases and V by 5 bases; bases with no gene match: 6. Germline V lookup: CDR1 MNHEY, CDR2 SMNVEV (reference sequence). There are 14 residues in the CDR3. This chain's CDR3 is CASSRQGALYTQYF. The CDR3 nucleotides read TGTGCCAGCAGTCGACAGGGGGCTCTCTATACGCAGTATTTT.

In this sample, this clonotype turned up a few times. V is TRBV5-8 and J is TRBJ1-5; D uncertain. Per the germline V gene, CDR1 is SGHTS and CDR2 is YDEGEE. The CDR3 is 14 amino acids. V was pared by 4 bases and J by 4 bases, with 12 bases between. The CDR3 coding sequence is TGTGCCAGCAGCGGACCGACCGGGAATCAGCCCCAGCATTTT. Translating it yields CASSGPTGNQPQHF.

This clonotype was detected many times. CDR3 sequence: CASSEVQPGQPQHF. CDR3 DNA: TGTGCCAGCAGTGAAGTACAGCCCGGTCAGCCCCAGCATTTT. The rearrangement joins TRBV2 to TRBJ1-5; D remains unclear. Trimming took 1 base from V and 6 from J, leaving 10 bases between them. The length of the CDR3 is 14 residues. Per germline, CDR1 SNHLY and CDR2 FYNNEI. The whole variable domain, filled in from reference TRBV2 and TRBJ1-5, reads EPEVTQTPSHQVTQMGQEVILRCVPISNHLYFYWYRQILGQKVEFLVSFYNNEISEKSEIFDDQFSVERPDGSNFTLKIRSTKLEDSAMYFCASSEVQPGQPQHFGDGTRLSIL.

This clonotype came up many times. The chain joins TRBV20-1 to TRBJ2-4, with TRBD1 matching over 7 bases. V lost 2 bases and J lost 0; bases outside the gene matches: 10. CDR3 size: 17 residues. The germline V gene encodes CDR1 DFQATT and CDR2 SNEGSKA (reference sequence). The CDR3 loop reads CSARSHTGDLAKNIQYF. The CDR3 bases are TGCAGTGCTAGATCACACACAGGGGATCTAGCCAAAAACATTCAGTACTTC.

This clonotype was seen ten or more times. The gene calls are TRBV7-9 and TRBJ2-7, with TRBD2 matching 7 bases. Germline V gene sequence: CDR1 SEHNR, CDR2 FQNEAQ (reference sequence). The length of the CDR3 is 18 residues. V shed 6 bases and J 5 bases; nucleotides not matched to a gene: 22. CDR3 coding DNA: TGTGCCAGCAGTCCACCGGAGGTACGCGGGAGCCCGCTAGACGAGCAGTACTTC. Amino acids: CASSPPEVRGSPLDEQYF.

This clonotype was picked up many times. The V call is TRBV2, the J call TRBJ2-7, with 9 bases identical to TRBD2. Germline loops: CDR1 SNHLY, CDR2 FYNNEI. The junction had 4 bases not matched to a gene; V was cut back by 1 base and J by 3 bases. The CDR3 covers 15 residues. The CDR3 sequence: CASSEGGAGGYEQYF. Written as DNA, the CDR3 is TGTGCCAGCAGTGAAGGGGGAGCGGGGGGCTACGAGCAGTACTTC.